This T cell receptor beta chain was documented in a study of T cells in Graves' hyperthyroidism and ophthalmopathy. In germline, CDR1 is SGDLS, CDR2 YYNGEE. This CDR3 has 17 amino acids. V lost 4 bases and J lost 5, with 19 bases in between. As for this clonotype: Its specificity is unknown.

Study findings and constraints: Ophthalmopathy was predicted by the model a median of around 5.9 months ahead of onset. Appearing also in blood were most of the thyroid clonotypes expanded above 0.001.

PBMCs were obtained from over 8.5 ml fresh peripheral blood. Using RNA transcripts as the source, TCR beta CDR3 regions were amplified. HTBI primers were used for first-round RT-PCR of the TCR CDR3. TCRdb independently ran MiXCR on the multiplex PCR reads; one entry per CDR3 protein. The table shows around 450,000 distinct CDR3 sequences, with approximately 13% occurring only once. This sequence originates from a woman between 18 and 29 years old with Graves' hyperthyroidism. Sequencing input: blood. This chain uses TRBV9 with TRBJ1-6; D unclear. In nucleotides, the CDR3 is TGTGCCAGCAGCAGAGGGCTACGAACGCTAGATAATTCACCCCTCCACTTT. Protein sequence: CASSRGLRTLDNSPLHF. Filled out from reference TRBV9 and TRBJ1-6, the complete variable domain reads DSGVTQTPKHLITATGQRVTLRCSPRSGDLSVYWYQQSLDQGLQFLIQYYNGEERAKGNILERFSAQQFPDLHSELNLSSLELGDSALYFCASSRGLRTLDNSPLHFGNGTRLTVT.